Presented here are 29 T cell receptor beta chains from one specimen sequenced in a study of radiotherapy plus CTLA-4 blockade in lung cancer. TCRdb's copy holds only in-frame clones and misses some; the assay was immunoSEQ multiplex PCR. The sample comprises 40,000 to 50,000 clones, 70% to 80% of which are singletons, and roughly 10% rests with the top ten. The material was peripheral blood, obtained from a patient treated with radiotherapy plus ipilimumab. These TCRs come from a human donor with non-small cell lung cancer who had stable disease on radiotherapy plus ipilimumab.

The V gene is TRBV11-2, the J gene TRBJ2-7; the D is unclear. The germline V and J ends were trimmed by 0 bases and 3 bases, with 9 bases remaining between them. From germline, CDR1 is SGHAT and CDR2 FQNNGV. The CDR3 consists of 14 residues. Here the CDR3 DNA reads TGTGCCAGCAGCTTAGATTTTCGGTACTACGAGCAGTACTTC. Protein product: CASSLDFRYYEQYF.

The gene calls are TRBV6-1 and TRBJ1-5, with TRBD1 as a possible D gene (5 bases). Germline assignment: CDR1 MNHNS and CDR2 SASEGT. There are 15 residues in the CDR3. V lost 6 bases to trimming and J lost 0 bases, with 12 bases between them. CDR3 in DNA: TGTGCCAGCAGCCCGACAGAAAGTAGCAATCAGCCCCAGCATTTT. It encodes CASSPTESSNQPQHF.

The chain has TRBV13 and TRBJ1-1; 7 bases agree with TRBD1. V lost 2 bases to trimming and J lost 1 base; unmatched junction nucleotides: 13. The CDR3 length is 18 residues. Germline V gives CDR1 PRHDT, CDR2 FYEKMQ (reference sequence). CDR3 residues: CASSLNQDRALANTEAFF. DNA of the CDR3: TGTGCCAGCAGCTTAAACCAAGACAGGGCCCTGGCGAACACTGAAGCTTTCTTT.

The chain uses TRBV10-3 and TRBJ1-1; tentatively, D is TRBD1 (5 bases). V was clipped by 6 bases and J by 0 bases, with 14 bases between them. There are 15 residues in the CDR3. Germline values: CDR1 ENHRY, CDR2 SYGVKD. The CDR3 region is CAISSRESMNTEAFF. The CDR3, as DNA: TGTGCCATCAGCAGCAGGGAATCGATGAACACTGAAGCTTTCTTT.

The rearrangement links TRBV9 to TRBJ2-7; D is unclear. V shed 7 bases and J shed 6 bases, with 20 bases lying between them. The CDR3 runs 14 residues. Germline values: CDR1 SGDLS, CDR2 YYNGEE. CDR3 nucleotide sequence: TGTGCCAGCTCCCCCATGGTGGGTCGCGGCGAGCAGTACTTC. It codes for CASSPMVGRGEQYF.

The J gene is TRBJ1-5, the V gene TRBV7-2; tentative D call: TRBD1 (5 bases). Germline lookup yields CDR1 SGHTA and CDR2 FQGNSA. The CDR3 has 14 residues. Trimming removed 5 bases at V and 4 bases at J, with 12 bases between. The CDR3 nucleotides read TGTGCCAGCAGCCCGACAGTTAGTAATCAGCCCCAGCATTTT. This sequence encodes CASSPTVSNQPQHF.

The CDR3 region is CASGGTGPYEQYF. CDR3 nucleotide sequence: TGTGCCAGTGGAGGGACAGGGCCCTACGAGCAGTACTTC. The chain carries TRBV11-3 and TRBJ2-7; TRBD1 agrees at 9 bases. CDR3 length: 13 residues. Germline V gene sequence: CDR1 SGHNT, CDR2 YENEEA. Unmatched junction bases numbered 5, after V lost 9 bases and J lost 2 bases. The full variable domain, rest sourced from reference TRBV11-3 and TRBJ2-7, is EAGVVQSPRYKIIEKKQPVAFWCNPISGHNTLYWYLQNLGQGPELLIRYENEEAVDDSQLPKDRFSAERLKGVDSTLKIQPAELGDSAVYLCASGGTGPYEQYFGPGTRLTVT.

The rearrangement uses TRBV21-1 and TRBJ1-6; the listed D gene, TRBD1, was not tested against the DNA. TRBV21-1 represents a pseudogene. The CDR3 covers 19 residues. The CDR3, as DNA: TGTGCCAGCATCCAATCTCCGGGGTACAGGGGAGGAGAAAATTCACCCCTCCACTTT. Translated, it gives CASIQSPGYRGGENSPLHF.

V is TRBV29-1 and J is TRBJ2-7; D might be TRBD1 (5 bases). The CDR3 loop spans 13 amino acids. Germline V gene lookup returns CDR1 SQVTM and CDR2 ANQGSEA. V gave up 7 bases and J gave up 5 bases, with 18 bases separating them. CDR3 nucleotide sequence: TGCAGCGCCAGGGCGACCTATGGGGACGAGCAGTACTTC. Its protein product is CSARATYGDEQYF.

The chain employs TRBV5-4 and TRBJ1-2, with 11 bases identical to TRBD1. CDR3 size: 14 residues. Trimming at V came to 5 bases and at J to 6 bases, leaving 6 bases not matched to a gene. Looked up from germline, CDR1 is SGHNT and CDR2 is YYREEE (reference sequence). CDR3 DNA: TGTGCCAGCAGATTATTGGGACAGGGGGATGGCTACACCTTC. The encoded protein is CASRLLGQGDGYTF.

V and J are TRBV7-2 and TRBJ1-1, with 8 bases that match TRBD1. The CDR3 totals 14 residues. CDR1 and CDR2 from the germline V gene are SGHTA and FQGNSA. Losses at the gene ends were 2 bases for V and 11 bases for J; bases not matched to a gene: 10. For the CDR3, the DNA is TGTGCCAGCAGCTTATCAGGGGGCGGGATAGGTGCTTTCTTT. It translates to CASSLSGGGIGAFF.

This clone was seen once. The V call is TRBV18, the J call TRBJ2-2; D is unresolved. Trimming left V 1 base short and J 4 bases short, with 4 bases between. The CDR3 covers 13 residues. CDR1 and CDR2 (germline): KGHSH, LQKENI. CDR3 sequence (DNA): TGTGCCAGCTCACCACACTCCACCGGGGAGCTGTTTTTT. As protein: CASSPHSTGELFF. The whole variable domain, remainder taken from reference TRBV18 and TRBJ2-2, is NAGVMQNPRHLVRRRGQEARLRCSPMKGHSHVYWYRQLPEEGLKFMVYLQKENIIDESGMPKERFSAEFPKEGPSILRIQQVVRGDSAAYFCASSPHSTGELFFGEGSRLTVL.

About this clone itself: Mismatch with germline at one junction end may stem from a read error. The rearrangement joins TRBV15 to TRBJ2-5, with 9 bases that match TRBD1. Germline V gene data show CDR1 as LNHNV and CDR2 as YYDKDF (reference sequence). The CDR3 is made up of 15 amino acids. CDR3 residues: CAASRDRDRGKTQYF. The CDR3, as DNA: TGTGCCGCCAGCAGAGATCGAGACAGGGGGAAGACCCAGTACTTC.

The V gene is TRBV9, the J gene TRBJ1-1, with D possibly TRBD1 on 6 matching bases. The CDR3 runs to 14 residues. Germline V gives CDR1 SGDLS, CDR2 YYNGEE. V dropped 1 base and J dropped 5 bases, with 12 bases sitting between them. The CDR3, as DNA: TGTGCCAGCAGCGTATCAGGACAGATTACTGAAGCTTTCTTT. Encoded protein: CASSVSGQITEAFF.

This clone was counted between two and nine times. V is TRBV2 and J is TRBJ2-5, with 15 bases aligning to TRBD2. Germline trimming cut 5 bases from V and 5 bases from J; bases unmatched to any gene: 9. CDR1 SNHLY and CDR2 FYNNEI come from the germline V gene. The CDR3 is 17 residues long. CDR3 DNA: TGTGCCAGCAGTTACGGACTAGCGGGGGGGGCAGGGGAGACCCAGTACTTC. As protein: CASSYGLAGGAGETQYF.

Only a few counts were recorded for this clone. The V gene is TRBV7-9, the J gene TRBJ1-4, with 7 bases lining up with TRBD1. This CDR3 contains 15 residues. Losses at the gene ends were 1 base for V and 4 bases for J; bases not matched to a gene: 3. Germline CDR1 reads SEHNR; CDR2 reads FQNEAQ (reference sequence). The CDR3 spells CASSLEGQRNEKLFF. In DNA form, the CDR3 reads TGTGCCAGCAGCTTAGAGGGACAGCGTAATGAAAAACTGTTTTTT.

The chain has TRBV30 and TRBJ2-1, with TRBD2 matching over 7 bases. From germline, CDR1 is GTSNPN and CDR2 SVGIG (reference sequence). V was clipped by 3 bases and J by 3 bases; unmatched bases: 11. This CDR3 region has 16 residues. DNA for the CDR3: TGTGCCTGGAGCCCTAGCGGTGGTAGGGTCTACAATGAGCAGTTCTTC. This sequence encodes CAWSPSGGRVYNEQFF.

This clone is a singleton in its sample. The chain has TRBV11-3 and TRBJ2-1; possibly TRBD1 for D (6 bases). CDR1 is SGHNT, CDR2 YENEEA, per germline. The ends were cut back, 0 bases at V and 4 bases at J, with 13 bases in the middle. This CDR3 region has 16 residues. CDR3 coding DNA: TGTGCCAGCAGCTTAGATAGGGGGACGGAATACAATGAGCAGTTCTTC. Amino acids: CASSLDRGTEYNEQFF.

This rearrangement joins TRBV7-7 to TRBJ2-2; 7 bases fit TRBD1. CDR1 is SSHAT and CDR2 is FNYEAQ in the germline V gene (reference sequence). The CDR3 spans 14 residues. The ends lost 7 bases at V and 6 bases at J; junction bases unmatched: 8. The CDR3 DNA sequence: TGTGCCAGCACCGAGACAGGGAGCGCCGGGGAGCTGTTTTTT. Protein: CASTETGSAGELFF.

The chain recombines TRBV29-1 with TRBJ2-3, with D perhaps TRBD1 (5 bases). From germline, CDR1 is SQVTM and CDR2 ANQGSEA. The V end was cut by 6 bases, the J end by 6 bases, with 10 bases between. The CDR3 sequence is 11 residues long. CDR3 protein: CSVGLGDTQYF. CDR3 in DNA: TGCAGCGTGGGGCTAGGCGATACGCAGTATTTT.

To note about this clone: Possible read error: a much larger clone is one base away. Distinct nucleotide sequences in the sample also encode this CDR3. The rearrangement uses TRBV5-4 and TRBJ2-7; 7 nucleotides line up with TRBD1. The CDR3 covers 12 residues. Losses at the gene ends were 2 bases for V and 5 bases for J; bases not matched to a gene: 1. The germline gives CDR1 SGHNT, CDR2 YYREEE (reference sequence). The CDR3 loop is CASSFTGDEQYF. CDR3 sequence (DNA): TGTGCCAGCAGCTTCACAGGGGACGAGCAGTACTTC.

V and J are TRBV11-3 and TRBJ2-3, with a tentative D call TRBD2 (6 bases). Germline V gene lookup returns CDR1 SGHNT and CDR2 YENEEA. With 5 bases removed from V and 4 bases from J, the gap between germline ends came to 16 bases. The CDR3 extends over 15 amino acids. The CDR3: CASSRGLFLADTQYF. Here the CDR3 DNA reads TGTGCCAGCAGCCGGGGACTCTTCCTGGCAGATACGCAGTATTTT.

The V and J genes are TRBV11-1 and TRBJ2-7; D might be TRBD2 (6 bases). V dropped 3 bases and J dropped 3 bases, with 12 bases sitting between them. The CDR3 has 14 amino acids. Germline loops: CDR1 SGHAT, CDR2 FQDESV (reference sequence). The CDR3 reads CASSFEPGGYEQYF. The CDR3 DNA sequence: TGTGCCAGCAGCTTCGAACCCGGGGGCTACGAGCAGTACTTC.

In DNA form, the CDR3 reads TGTGCCAGCTCCCGAGGCGGGCCGGATCAGCCCCAGCATTTT. Residues: CASSRGGPDQPQHF. V gene TRBV18 combines with J gene TRBJ1-5; no firm D call. Germline V lookup: CDR1 KGHSH, CDR2 LQKENI. Trimming removed 6 bases at V and 5 bases at J, with 14 bases between. The CDR3 totals 14 residues.

This clone was counted a single time. The V and J genes are TRBV9 and TRBJ2-5, with 11 bases lining up with TRBD2. CDR1 and CDR2 (germline): SGDLS, YYNGEE. Germline trimming cut 0 bases from V and 5 bases from J; bases unmatched to any gene: 9. The CDR3 is made up of 17 amino acids. The CDR3 DNA sequence: TGTGCCAGCAGCGTAGGTTTTAGCGGGGGGGCGGAGGAGACCCAGTACTTC. It yields the protein CASSVGFSGGAEETQYF.

The chain has TRBV5-1 and TRBJ2-5; 12 bases line up with TRBD1. Germline-derived CDR1 and CDR2 are SGHRS and YFSETQ. The CDR3 is 16 residues long. After removal of 3 bases from V and 0 bases from J, the junction contained 3 bases not matched to a gene. The CDR3 loop is CASSSGTGGYQETQYF. The CDR3 bases are TGCGCCAGCAGCTCAGGGACAGGGGGCTACCAAGAGACCCAGTACTTC.

The chain combines TRBV4-1 with TRBJ1-4; 7 bases line up with TRBD1. CDR3 size: 15 residues. The J segment lost 8 bases and the V segment lost 6 bases, leaving 12 bases of the junction unmatched. Germline CDR1 reads MGHRA; CDR2 reads YSYEKL. CDR3 amino acids: CASSFNRGSGEKLFF. In nucleotides, the CDR3 is TGCGCCAGCAGTTTTAACAGGGGTAGCGGCGAAAAACTGTTTTTT.

The chain is built from TRBV5-1 and TRBJ1-2; 10 bases are a match to TRBD1. The V and J ends lost 5 bases and 2 bases, in that order; junction bases with no gene match: 6. Per the germline V gene, CDR1 is SGHRS and CDR2 is YFSETQ. The CDR3 loop spans 15 amino acids. The CDR3 is CASRETGGWNYGYTF. CDR3 sequence (DNA): TGCGCCAGCAGAGAGACAGGGGGCTGGAACTATGGCTACACCTTC.

This rearrangement joins TRBV19 to TRBJ1-1, with D possibly TRBD1 on 5 matching bases. V was pared by 3 bases and J by 4 bases, with 21 bases between. Germline V lookup: CDR1 LNHDA, CDR2 SQIVND (reference sequence). This CDR3 spans 17 amino acids. CDR3 in amino acids: CASSIGTSGAWGTEAFF. CDR3 nucleotides: TGTGCCAGTAGTATTGGGACTAGCGGGGCCTGGGGCACTGAAGCTTTCTTT.